What follows describes a single T cell receptor (beta chain). The specificity of this receptor is unknown. Base-call qualities are not available, and no considerably larger clone is one nucleotide away. V is trimmed back by 2 bases and J by 4 bases, and the junction contains 3 bases that no gene match accounts for. The germline V gene (reference sequence) gives CDR1 as MNHEY and CDR2 as SMNVEV. Taken from cysteine to phenylalanine, the CDR3 has 15 residues. Only the CDR3 DNA stays, 45 bases, in frame from base 1. The protocol used for the library was the immunoSEQ multiplex PCR assay. TCRdb limited this immuneACCESS table to in-frame rearrangements with V and J called. A share of clones is missing; checked studies link under half to unresolved V genes, and the rest is unexplained. The sample table records about 410,000 clones; over 75% of these occur just once. Around 6.5% of the sample comes from the top ten.

This sample is drawn from a study of control samples from healthy donors and cancer patients (dated by TCRdb to the early 2020s). The sample consisted of PBMCs. This receptor was taken from a man in his forties with head and neck cancer. The chain is encoded by TRBV27 joined to TRBJ2-1; TRBD2 aligns with 9 central bases. The nucleotide sequence is given as TGTGCCAGCAGTTTAGGACTAGCGACTTACAATGAGCAGTTCTTC. This sequence encodes CASSLGLATYNEQFF.